These 21 T cell receptor beta chains originate from one sample sequenced in a study of lymphopenia after photon versus proton radiotherapy. Some clones are missing from TCRdb's copy, which holds only in-frame ones; the method was immunoSEQ multiplex PCR. The repertoire holds about 40,000 clones, with about 86% as singletons. The sample here was peripheral blood, taken from a patient treated with proton-based radiotherapy. The receptor set was obtained from a woman aged 70-85 years with pancreatic cancer. Some clones in this sample may be carry-over from other donors' samples.

This chain connects TRBV4-3 to TRBJ2-1; no reliable D call. In germline, CDR1 is LGHNA, CDR2 YSLEER. CDR3 size: 16 residues. Trimming cost V 1 base and J 7 bases, with 17 bases left between them. DNA for the CDR3: TGCGCCAGCAGCCAAGCAAGAGATCCACCAGCAAATGAGCAGTTCTTC. Its protein is CASSQARDPPANEQFF.

The chain recombines TRBV19 with TRBJ1-1; 10 nucleotides agree with TRBD1. CDR1 LNHDA and CDR2 SQIVND come from the germline V gene (reference sequence). The CDR3 spans 13 residues. Trimming cost V 7 bases and J 6 bases; bases outside gene matches: 5. For the CDR3, the DNA is TGTGCCAGTATTCGGACAGGGGGATCTGAAGCTTTCTTT. The encoded protein is CASIRTGGSEAFF.

V usage is TRBV5-5 and J usage is TRBJ2-7; D uncertain. Germline CDR1 is SGHKS and CDR2 is YYEKEE (reference sequence). Between the trimmed V and J ends, which lost 0 bases and 1 base, there was a span of 8 bases. This CDR3 spans 14 amino acids. CDR3 in DNA: TGTGCCAGCAGCTTGGTTGGCAGATCCTACGAGCAGTACTTC. As protein: CASSLVGRSYEQYF.

The chain uses TRBV5-1 and TRBJ1-1, with D uncertain. CDR3 length equals 15 residues. V was pared by 4 bases and J by 2 bases, with 15 bases between. Germline V lookup: CDR1 SGHRS, CDR2 YFSETQ. The CDR3 sequence: CASSPNPTENTEAFF. The CDR3 DNA sequence: TGCGCCAGCAGCCCAAACCCTACTGAAAACACTGAAGCTTTCTTT.

Here the CDR3 reads CASSLQGFGNQPQHF. The CDR3 DNA is TGTGCCAGCAGCTTACAGGGTTTTGGCAATCAGCCCCAGCATTTT. This chain uses TRBV7-2 with TRBJ1-5; a weak D match, TRBD1 (5 bases). Germline V gene lookup returns CDR1 SGHTA and CDR2 FQGNSA. The V end lost 2 bases, the J end lost 2 bases, and 10 bases lay between the germline ends. The CDR3 has 15 residues.

This clone has only one observation. The chain has TRBV28 and TRBJ2-1, with D unresolved. V lost 6 bases and J 1 base, leaving 4 bases between the germline ends. CDR3 size: 12 residues. Germline V gene data show CDR1 as MDHEN and CDR2 as SYDVKM. CDR3 sequence (DNA): TGTGCCAGCAGGGGATCCTACAATGAGCAGTTCTTC. Translating it yields CASRGSYNEQFF.

The chain recombines TRBV7-2 with TRBJ2-1; 12 nucleotides match TRBD2. Trimming removed 5 bases from V and 9 bases from J; junction bases left unmatched: 8. Germline values: CDR1 SGHTA, CDR2 FQGNSA. The length of the CDR3 is 15 residues. CDR3 sequence: CASSETSGRLVEQFF. Written as DNA, the CDR3 is TGTGCCAGCAGCGAAACTAGCGGGAGGCTGGTTGAGCAGTTCTTC.

This chain joins TRBV30 and TRBJ1-2, with 7 bases matching TRBD1. V lost 4 bases to trimming and J lost 6 bases; unmatched junction nucleotides: 5. The CDR3 runs to 12 residues. CDR1 GTSNPN and CDR2 SVGIG come from the germline V gene (reference sequence). The CDR3 spells CAWTIGGNGYTF. Here the CDR3 DNA reads TGTGCCTGGACGATAGGGGGCAATGGCTACACCTTC.

This chain's CDR3 is CASSEIRAGKDYNEQFF. CDR3 bases: TGTGCCAGCAGTGAGATTAGGGCGGGAAAGGACTACAATGAGCAGTTCTTC. The chain links TRBV6-1 to TRBJ2-1, with TRBD2 as a possible D gene (6 bases). The CDR3 length is 17 residues. Trimming pared 3 bases from V and 3 bases from J, leaving 18 bases between. Germline CDR1 and CDR2: MNHNS and SASEGT.

By frequency in the sample, this clone is medium-sized (0.01 to 0.1%). The identical CDR3 is also encoded by other nucleotide sequences in the sample. The chain employs TRBV4-1 and TRBJ1-1; TRBD1 might be the D (6 bases). This CDR3 contains 14 residues. Germline V gene lookup returns CDR1 MGHRA and CDR2 YSYEKL. V lost 3 bases and J lost 2, with 10 bases in between. DNA of the CDR3: TGCGCCAGCAGCCACCGGACAGAAAACACTGAAGCTTTCTTT. As protein: CASSHRTENTEAFF.

This chain links TRBV6-4 with TRBJ2-1, with D unclear. Per the germline V gene, CDR1 is MRHNA and CDR2 is SNTAGT. The ends were cut back, 5 bases at V and 5 bases at J, with 4 bases in the middle. The CDR3 is made up of 11 amino acids. DNA of the CDR3: TGTGCCAGCAGTAAAAACAATGAGCAGTTCTTC. Its translation is CASSKNNEQFF.

This clone was observed a few times. The chain has TRBV18 and TRBJ2-7; D might be TRBD2 (6 bases). This CDR3 is built from 12 residues. V was cut by 6 bases and J by 5 bases, with 11 bases left in between. CDR1 and CDR2 from the germline V gene are KGHSH and LQKENI. This CDR3 is CASSPGLNEQYF. The DNA of the CDR3 is TGTGCCAGCTCTCCGGGACTGAACGAGCAGTACTTC.

The chain recombines TRBV27 with TRBJ2-7; D not resolved. Germline lookup yields CDR1 MNHEY and CDR2 SMNVEV (reference sequence). With 5 bases removed from V and 0 bases from J, the gap between germline ends came to 14 bases. This CDR3 has 15 amino acids. CDR3 coding DNA: TGTGCCAGCAGTATTGGGCCTGAGTTCTCCTACGAGCAGTACTTC. This sequence encodes CASSIGPEFSYEQYF.

The chain has TRBV7-2 and TRBJ1-5, with D possibly TRBD1 on 5 matching bases. Germline V lookup: CDR1 SGHTA, CDR2 FQGNSA. Deletions cut 0 bases from V and 5 bases from J, with 11 bases between. The CDR3 runs 15 residues. This CDR3 reads CASSLAWGGDQPQHF. For the CDR3, the DNA is TGTGCCAGCAGCTTAGCGTGGGGGGGAGATCAGCCCCAGCATTTT. The variable domain in full, with the rest retrieved from reference TRBV7-2 and TRBJ1-5, is GAGVSQSPSNKVTEKGKDVELRCDPISGHTALYWYRQSLGQGLEFLIYFQGNSAPDKSGLPSDRFSAERTGGSVSTLTIQRTQQEDSAVYLCASSLAWGGDQPQHFGDGTRLSIL.

This chain links TRBV6-5 with TRBJ2-7, with TRBD1 identical over 7 bases. V trimming: 5 bases; J trimming: 2 bases; junction bases outside the gene matches: 9. The germline V gene has CDR1 MNHEY and CDR2 SVGAGI. The CDR3 is 15 amino acids. CDR3 nucleotide sequence: TGTGCCAGCAGTAAAGACAGGGATCTTGCCTACGAGCAGTACTTC. It encodes CASSKDRDLAYEQYF.

The J gene is TRBJ1-5, the V gene TRBV4-2; a possible D gene is TRBD1 (6 bases). The ends were cut back, 0 bases at V and 7 bases at J, with 7 bases in the middle. Germline CDR1 reads LGHNA; CDR2 reads YNFKEQ. The CDR3 consists of 13 residues. The CDR3 DNA reads as TGTGCCAGCAGCCAAGATAGGGGGCAGCCCCAGCATTTT. Its translation: CASSQDRGQPQHF.

The rearrangement uses TRBV18 and TRBJ2-1, with 7 bases identical to TRBD2. This CDR3 region has 14 residues. CDR1 and CDR2 from the germline V gene are KGHSH and LQKENI. V shed 1 base, J shed 9 bases, and the junction held 6 bases outside the gene matches. CDR3 DNA sequence: TGTGCCAGCTCACCACTATTGACGGGGGGTGAGCAGTTCTTC. This sequence encodes CASSPLLTGGEQFF. Using reference TRBV18 and TRBJ2-1 for the parts outside the CDR3, the full variable domain is NAGVMQNPRHLVRRRGQEARLRCSPMKGHSHVYWYRQLPEEGLKFMVYLQKENIIDESGMPKERFSAEFPKEGPSILRIQQVVRGDSAAYFCASSPLLTGGEQFFGPGTRLTVL.

The V call is TRBV5-1, the J call TRBJ2-5; the D gene is possibly TRBD2 (5 bases). CDR3 length: 14 amino acids. V was clipped by 4 bases and J by 4 bases, with 14 bases between them. Germline V lookup: CDR1 SGHRS, CDR2 YFSETQ. Written as DNA, the CDR3 is TGCGCCAGCAGCCGCGTCCTAGCTGGAGAGACCCAGTACTTC. Translation gives CASSRVLAGETQYF. The variable domain in full, with the rest retrieved from reference TRBV5-1 and TRBJ2-5, is KAGVTQTPRYLIKTRGQQVTLSCSPISGHRSVSWYQQTPGQGLQFLFEYFSETQRNKGNFPGRFSGRQFSNSRSEMNVSTLELGDSALYLCASSRVLAGETQYFGPGTRLLVL.

This chain joins TRBV11-2 and TRBJ1-1; no firm D call. Germline lookup yields CDR1 SGHAT and CDR2 FQNNGV. Trimming shortened V by 5 bases and J by 0 bases, and 16 bases separated the two germline ends. CDR3 length equals 16 residues. Here the CDR3 DNA reads TGTGCCAGCAGCCCCACCACTTGGAGGATGAACACTGAAGCTTTCTTT. Its translation: CASSPTTWRMNTEAFF.

The chain combines TRBV7-8 with TRBJ2-7; perhaps D is TRBD1 or TRBD2 (6 bases each). The CDR3 spans 15 residues. V dropped 5 bases and J dropped 0 bases, with 14 bases sitting between them. Germline CDR1 and CDR2: SGHVS and FQNEAQ. CDR3 nucleotide sequence: TGTGCCAGCAGCCCCATTCCGGGGGCCTCCTACGAGCAGTACTTC. It translates to CASSPIPGASYEQYF.

The chain carries TRBV7-2 and TRBJ2-1, with 14 bases fitting TRBD2. The CDR3 is made up of 16 amino acids. Trimming at V came to 6 bases and at J to 0 bases, leaving 1 base not matched to a gene. Germline CDR1 and CDR2: SGHTA and FQGNSA. CDR3 nucleotide sequence: TGTGCCAGCAGTGGGACTAGCGGGAGCTCCTACAATGAGCAGTTCTTC. It encodes CASSGTSGSSYNEQFF.